This T cell receptor beta chain emerged from a study of T cell changes during pregnancy in multiple sclerosis. The CDR3 consists of 15 residues. Looked up from germline, CDR1 is SGHRS and CDR2 is YFSETQ. V lost 3 bases, J lost 6 bases, and 11 bases stayed unmatched. Sequencing used immunoSEQ multiplex PCR; TCRdb keeps in-frame clones, though not all of them. The repertoire holds tens of thousands of clones, with around 90% as singletons. The J gene is TRBJ1-2, the V gene TRBV5-1; TRBD1 matches at 7 bases. The sample here was CD4+ T cells from peripheral blood mononuclear cells, taken before pregnancy. The receptor comes from a female donor with multiple sclerosis, enrolled in a pregnancy study. The CDR3 DNA reads TGCGCCAGCAGCTCTCCCTTCGACAGGGAGAATGGCTACACCTTC. Residues: CASSSPFDRENGYTF.